These 13 T cell receptor beta chains originate from one sample sequenced in a study of blood T cell repertoires in COVID-19 (dated by TCRdb to 2018 to 2021). Library generation was performed with the immunoSEQ multiplex PCR assay. Drawn from immuneACCESS, this table holds only the in-frame rearrangements with V and J called that TCRdb kept. Clones are partly lost; checked studies trace under half to an unresolved V gene and leave the rest unexplained. This sample gives hundreds of thousands of clones in total; approximately 79% of them show up just once. Of the sample, around 4.1% falls within the top ten clones. Sequenced sample: PBMCs or T cells enriched from blood (not recorded which). All receptors derive from a young man with acute COVID-19.

This clone showed up just a few times. The chain couples TRBV9 to TRBJ1-2, with 9 bases aligning to TRBD1. The germline CDR1 and CDR2 sequences are SGDLS and YYNGEE. There are 15 residues in the CDR3. V lost 3 bases to trimming and J lost 5 bases; unmatched junction nucleotides: 8. The CDR3 loop reads CASSATGGATYGYTF. The CDR3 DNA reads as TGTGCCAGCAGCGCAACAGGGGGCGCTACGTATGGCTACACCTTC.

This chain uses TRBV7-3 with TRBJ2-6; the match to TRBD1 covers 7 bases. The CDR3 spans 16 residues. Trimming at V came to 4 bases and at J to 0 bases, leaving 3 bases not matched to a gene. CDR1 SGHTA and CDR2 FQGTGA come from the germline V gene. The CDR3 region has the DNA TGTGCCAGCAGCTCGACAGGGCGCTCTGGGGCCAACGTCCTGACTTTC. It codes for CASSSTGRSGANVLTF.

The chain uses TRBV6-2 or TRBV6-3 and TRBJ2-2; weak D call: TRBD1 (6 bases). V lost 5 bases and J 4 bases, leaving 11 bases between the germline ends. The CDR3 consists of 14 residues. The V gene's germline CDR1 is MNHEY and CDR2 SVGEGT. CDR3 bases: TGTGCCAGCAGTACAGGGTTGGTCACCGGGGAGCTGTTTTTT. Its protein is CASSTGLVTGELFF.

This clone was seen a single time. The rearrangement joins TRBV12-5 to TRBJ1-1; D not resolved. Germline V lookup: CDR1 LGHNT, CDR2 FRNRAP. With 5 bases removed from V and 4 bases from J, the gap between germline ends came to 11 bases. This CDR3 spans 13 amino acids. The CDR3 region has the DNA TGTGCTAGTGGTGCCGGGGAGGCCACTGAAGCTTTCTTT. It is translated as CASGAGEATEAFF.

The J gene is TRBJ2-7, the V gene TRBV7-2; TRBD2 aligns across 7 bases. J gave up 9 bases and V 5 bases, and 10 bases lay outside the gene matches. The CDR3 extends over 13 amino acids. Germline-derived CDR1 and CDR2 are SGHTA and FQGNSA. DNA for the CDR3: TGTGCCAGCAGCCCCCGGGCGGGGGTGGCGCAGTACGTC. It codes for CASSPRAGVAQYV.

The rearrangement joins TRBV4-1 to TRBJ1-4, with D possibly being TRBD1 (6 bases). CDR3 size: 14 residues. Trimming pared 2 bases from V and 6 bases from J, leaving 10 bases between. CDR1 and CDR2 (germline): MGHRA, YSYEKL. The CDR3 region has the DNA TGCGCCAGCAGCCAAACACAGGGAGATGAAAAACTGTTTTTT. Residues: CASSQTQGDEKLFF.

At least ten counts were recorded for this clone. The chain couples TRBV7-8 to TRBJ2-7; 8 bases match TRBD1. Trimming removed 4 bases from V and 0 bases from J; junction bases left unmatched: 8. The CDR3 is 16 amino acids. Germline values: CDR1 SGHVS, CDR2 FQNEAQ. This CDR3 reads CASSSQGAASSYEQYV. The DNA for the CDR3 is TGTGCCAGCAGCTCTCAGGGGGCCGCGAGCTCCTACGAGCAGTACGTC.

The chain joins TRBV6-4 to TRBJ2-2; D call uncertain. Trimming removed 4 bases at V and 0 bases at J, with 3 bases between. The CDR3 spans 13 residues. Per the germline V gene, CDR1 is MRHNA and CDR2 is SNTAGT. Here the CDR3 DNA reads TGTGCCAGCAGTGCGTCGAACACCGGGGAGCTGTTTTTT. Translating gives CASSASNTGELFF.

The V gene is TRBV2, the J gene TRBJ2-5, with 7 positions matching TRBD1. Trimming removed 8 bases from V and 1 base from J; junction bases left unmatched: 10. CDR1 and CDR2 (germline): SNHLY, FYNNEI. The CDR3 is made up of 15 amino acids. This chain's CDR3 is CASEGRDRVQETQYF. Here the CDR3 DNA reads TGTGCCAGCGAGGGCCGAGACAGGGTCCAAGAGACCCAGTACTTC.

The chain recombines TRBV7-9 with TRBJ1-2; TRBD1 matches at 8 bases. The trim removed 0 bases at V and 2 bases at J, leaving 8 bases unmatched. The CDR3 consists of 17 residues. Germline V gene data show CDR1 as SEHNR and CDR2 as FQNEAQ (reference sequence). The CDR3 nucleotides are TGTGCCAGCAGCTTAGCCGATGGACAGGGTCGCAACTATGGCTACACCTTC. Amino acid sequence: CASSLADGQGRNYGYTF.

This chain uses TRBV15 with TRBJ2-5; 9 nucleotides match TRBD1. The CDR3 totals 17 residues. Germline values: CDR1 LNHNV, CDR2 YYDKDF (reference sequence). J lost 5 bases, V lost 5 bases, and 15 bases had no gene match. Here the CDR3 reads CATSAWGGQGTGETQYF. Written as DNA, the CDR3 is TGTGCCACCAGCGCGTGGGGAGGACAGGGGACTGGGGAGACCCAGTACTTC.

This clone was counted between two and nine times. This chain joins TRBV6-4 and TRBJ2-2; D gene uncertain. Germline assignment: CDR1 MRHNA and CDR2 SNTAGT. The CDR3 covers 14 residues. V lost 0 bases, J lost 3 bases, and 5 bases lay in between. This CDR3 is CASSDSSDTGELFF. In DNA, the CDR3 is TGTGCCAGCAGTGACTCTTCCGACACCGGGGAGCTGTTTTTT.

This chain connects TRBV19 to TRBJ2-1, with TRBD1 matching 8 bases. The CDR3 extends over 14 amino acids. Trimming cost V 6 bases and J 1 base; bases outside gene matches: 2. Germline-derived CDR1 and CDR2 are LNHDA and SQIVND (reference sequence). The CDR3, as DNA: TGTGCCAGTAGCGACAGGGGTTCCTACAATGAGCAGTTCTTC. It is translated as CASSDRGSYNEQFF.